The sequence of this T cell receptor (beta chain) was determined in a study of blood T cell repertoires in COVID-19. Study-level information: Samples of COVID-19 (acute and convalescent) were obtained from the United States, Italy and Spain. Sources were T cells, B-cell-depleted T cells, or PBMCs; the material itself was cDNA or gDNA.

V lost 5 bases and J 1 base, leaving 11 bases between the germline ends. Germline V gene data show CDR1 as LNHDA and CDR2 as SQIVND (reference sequence). The CDR3 contains 14 residues. As processed by the authors: The assay estimated nucleated cells by amplifying reference gene primers. Clones were sequenced by immunoSEQ multiplex PCR, and TCRdb holds only the in-frame ones, with some missing. That table is the source of V, J and clone size, and D and trimming were worked out from the DNA. This sample has approximately 220,000 clones; roughly 80% occur once, and the top ten carry less than 11%. The clonotype comes from an elderly woman with acute or convalescent COVID-19. Sequencing was done on a sample of peripheral blood. V is TRBV19 and J is TRBJ2-5, with D hard to call. The chain's CDR3 is CASSLSRSQETQYF. The DNA for the CDR3 is TGTGCCAGTAGTCTCTCCAGGTCCCAAGAGACCCAGTACTTC. The full variable domain, rest sourced from reference TRBV19 and TRBJ2-5, is DGGITQSPKYLFRKEGQNVTLSCEQNLNHDAMYWYRQDPGQGLRLIYYSQIVNDFQKGDIAEGYSVSREKKESFPLTVTSAQKNPTAFYLCASSLSRSQETQYFGPGTRLLVL.